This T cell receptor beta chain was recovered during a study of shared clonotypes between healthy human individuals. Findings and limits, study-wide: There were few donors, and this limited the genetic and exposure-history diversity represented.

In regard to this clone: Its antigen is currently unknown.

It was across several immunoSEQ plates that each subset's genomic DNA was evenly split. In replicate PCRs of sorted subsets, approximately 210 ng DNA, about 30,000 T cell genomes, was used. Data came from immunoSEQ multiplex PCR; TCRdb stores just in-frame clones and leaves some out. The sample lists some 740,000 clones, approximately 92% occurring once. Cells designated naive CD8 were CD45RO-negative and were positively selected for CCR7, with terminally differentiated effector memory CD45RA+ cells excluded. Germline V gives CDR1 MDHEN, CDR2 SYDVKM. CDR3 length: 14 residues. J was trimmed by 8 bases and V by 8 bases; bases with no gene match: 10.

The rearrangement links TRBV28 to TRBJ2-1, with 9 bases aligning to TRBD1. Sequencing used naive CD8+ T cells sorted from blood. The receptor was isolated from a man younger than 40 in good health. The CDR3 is CASSPGTGLHEQFF. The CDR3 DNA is TGTGCCAGCTCCCCCGGGACAGGGCTCCATGAGCAGTTCTTC.